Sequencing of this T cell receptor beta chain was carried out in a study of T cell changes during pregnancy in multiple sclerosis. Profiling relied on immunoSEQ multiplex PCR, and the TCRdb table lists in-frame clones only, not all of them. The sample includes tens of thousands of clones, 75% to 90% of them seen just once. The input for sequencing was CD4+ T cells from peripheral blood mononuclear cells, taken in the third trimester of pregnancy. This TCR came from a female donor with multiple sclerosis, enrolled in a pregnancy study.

The CDR3 reads CASSFDGLASQETQYF. CDR3 bases: TGCGCCAGCAGCTTCGACGGGCTAGCGTCCCAAGAGACCCAGTACTTC. V gene TRBV5-1 combines with J gene TRBJ2-5; weak D call: TRBD2 (6 bases). Trimming cost V 2 bases and J 1 base, with 15 bases left between them. The CDR3 runs to 16 residues. Germline values: CDR1 SGHRS, CDR2 YFSETQ.